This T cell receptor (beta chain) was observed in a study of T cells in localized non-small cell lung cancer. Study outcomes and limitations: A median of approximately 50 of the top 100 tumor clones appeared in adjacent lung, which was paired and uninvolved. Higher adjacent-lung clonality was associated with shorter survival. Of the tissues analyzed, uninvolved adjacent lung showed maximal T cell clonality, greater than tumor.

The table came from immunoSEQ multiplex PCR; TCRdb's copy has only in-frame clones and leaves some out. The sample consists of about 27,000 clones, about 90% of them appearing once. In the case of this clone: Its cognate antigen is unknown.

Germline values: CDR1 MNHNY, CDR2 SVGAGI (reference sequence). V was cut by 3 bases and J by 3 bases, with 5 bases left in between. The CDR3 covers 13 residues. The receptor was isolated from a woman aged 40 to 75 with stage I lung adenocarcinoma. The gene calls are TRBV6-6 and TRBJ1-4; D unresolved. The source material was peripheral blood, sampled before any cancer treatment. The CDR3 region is CASSYRANEKLFF. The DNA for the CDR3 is TGTGCCAGCAGTTATCGGGCTAATGAAAAACTGTTTTTT.